The next 23 T cell receptor beta chains were all read from a single sample in a study of identifying expanded T cells in peripheral blood (dated by TCRdb to 2018 to 2020). The library was prepared using the immunoSEQ multiplex PCR assay. As stored in TCRdb, this immuneACCESS dataset retains in-frame rearrangements with V and J assigned. A fraction of the clones does not appear; measured against another copy, unresolved V genes explain less than half of the discrepancy, and the remainder lacks a known reason. This sample comprises some 78,000 clones, roughly 91% of them detected only once. Jointly, the top ten make up roughly 19% of the sample. Input material: blood. The receptors originated from a person between 18 and 75 years old in good health.

The chain recombines TRBV5-6 with TRBJ1-3; D may be TRBD1 (6 bases). The germline V and J ends were trimmed by 5 bases and 0 bases, with 12 bases remaining between them. The CDR3 consists of 15 residues. Germline lookup yields CDR1 SGHDT and CDR2 YYEEEE. The CDR3 is CASRWGGSSGNTIYF. The CDR3 coding sequence is TGTGCCAGCAGGTGGGGGGGCAGCTCTGGAAACACCATATATTTT.

The chain has TRBV6-1 and TRBJ2-5; 7 nucleotides align to TRBD1. In germline, CDR1 is MNHNS, CDR2 SASEGT. The ends lost 6 bases at V and 5 bases at J; junction bases unmatched: 9. This CDR3 is 14 amino acids long. Written as DNA, the CDR3 is TGTGCCAGCAGGTCAGGGACAGCTTTGGAGACCCAGTACTTC. The encoded protein is CASRSGTALETQYF.

This chain joins TRBV7-8 and TRBJ2-3; 7 positions match TRBD2. The CDR3 is made up of 20 amino acids. With V trimmed by 5 bases and J by 0 bases, 20 bases remained unmatched. CDR1 and CDR2 from the germline V gene are SGHVS and FQNEAQ. The CDR3 DNA follows: TGTGCCAGCAGCCGCTCGCGCGGGACTAATCTCCGTACAAGCACAGATACGCAGTATTTT. Translated, it gives CASSRSRGTNLRTSTDTQYF. Full variable domain (remainder filled in from reference TRBV7-8 and TRBJ2-3): GAGVSQSPRYKVAKRGQDVALRCDPISGHVSLFWYQQALGQGPEFLTYFQNEAQLDKSGLPSDRFFAERPEGSVSTLKIQRTQQEDSAVYLCASSRSRGTNLRTSTDTQYFGPGTRLTVL.

The rearrangement uses TRBV19 and TRBJ1-6, with a weak D call TRBD1 (6 bases). Trimming took 8 bases from V and 4 from J, leaving 9 bases between them. CDR1 and CDR2 (germline): LNHDA, SQIVND (reference sequence). This CDR3 has 13 amino acids. The chain's CDR3 is CASRDRYNSPLHF. CDR3 DNA: TGTGCCAGTCGAGACAGGTATAATTCACCCCTCCACTTT.

This rearrangement joins TRBV7-8 to TRBJ2-1, with a tentative D call TRBD1 (6 bases). In germline, CDR1 is SGHVS, CDR2 FQNEAQ. Deletions cut 4 bases from V and 5 bases from J, with 12 bases between. The length of the CDR3 is 14 residues. CDR3 coding DNA: TGTGCCAGCAGCTCAACCACAGGGAACAATGAGCAGTTCTTC. Amino acid sequence: CASSSTTGNNEQFF.

CDR3: CASSYENGVGTEAFF. The DNA of the CDR3 is TGTGCCAGCAGTTATGAGAACGGAGTGGGGACTGAAGCTTTCTTT. This chain links TRBV7-2 with TRBJ1-1; D is unresolved. This CDR3 has 15 residues. CDR1 SGHTA and CDR2 FQGNSA come from the germline V gene. V lost 6 bases and J lost 5, with 19 bases in between.

The V and J genes are TRBV6-5 and TRBJ1-2, with 9 bases aligning to TRBD1. The J segment lost 8 bases and the V segment lost 5 bases, leaving 12 bases of the junction unmatched. CDR1 is MNHEY and CDR2 is SVGAGI in the germline V gene. This CDR3 has 15 residues. Written as DNA, the CDR3 is TGTGCCAGCAGTCCCTGGGGGACAGGGAGAGGAGGCTACACCTTC. This translates into CASSPWGTGRGGYTF.

The chain joins TRBV5-6 to TRBJ2-7; D is ambiguous. Germline V gene lookup returns CDR1 SGHDT and CDR2 YYEEEE. This CDR3 has 11 residues. V lost 1 base and J lost 3, with 2 bases in between. Written as DNA, the CDR3 is TGTGCCAGCAGCTTGAACTACGAGCAGTACTTC. This translates into CASSLNYEQYF.

By sample share, this clone is medium-sized. V and J are TRBV28 and TRBJ2-3; TRBD2 matches 13 bases. The CDR3 runs 15 residues. Germline V gene lookup returns CDR1 MDHEN and CDR2 SYDVKM. Losses at the gene ends were 9 bases for V and 3 bases for J; bases not matched to a gene: 6. Written as DNA, the CDR3 is TGTGCCAGTACTAGCGGGGGGGCTGTTACAGATACGCAGTATTTT. Protein product: CASTSGGAVTDTQYF. The whole variable domain, remainder taken from reference TRBV28 and TRBJ2-3, is DVKVTQSSRYLVKRTGEKVFLECVQDMDHENMFWYRQDPGLGLRLIYFSYDVKMKEKGDIPEGYSVSREKKERFSLILESASTNQTSMYLCASTSGGAVTDTQYFGPGTRLTVL.

The chain links TRBV14 to TRBJ2-7; 7 bases line up with TRBD1. The CDR3 sequence is 15 residues long. V shed 4 bases and J 7 bases; nucleotides not matched to a gene: 13. Germline-derived CDR1 and CDR2 are SGHDN and FVKESK. CDR3 region: CASSRETGLSLEQYF. The CDR3 DNA follows: TGTGCCAGCAGCCGAGAGACAGGGCTCTCTCTAGAGCAGTACTTC.

The chain uses TRBV6-5 and TRBJ1-2; D is unresolved. Trimming took off 4 bases at V and 10 bases at J, with 16 bases between the two ends. The CDR3 covers 13 residues. Germline CDR1 is MNHEY and CDR2 is SVGAGI. DNA for the CDR3: TGTGCCAGCAGTTTCAACGTCCAGGCGTACTACACCTTC. This codes for CASSFNVQAYYTF.

This clone was counted a single time. The CDR3 sequence is CASAPGSSYEQYF. In nucleotides, the CDR3 is TGTGCCAGCGCCCCGGGGAGCTCCTACGAGCAGTACTTC. This chain uses TRBV6-5 with TRBJ2-7, with D possibly matching TRBD2 (5 bases). The CDR3 loop spans 13 amino acids. Germline V gene lookup returns CDR1 MNHEY and CDR2 SVGAGI. V lost 8 bases, J lost 0 bases, and 11 bases lay in between.

The rearrangement uses TRBV12-5 and TRBJ2-3, with 8 bases identical to TRBD1. This CDR3 is built from 16 residues. V lost 2 bases and J lost 4; bases outside the gene matches: 8. Per germline, CDR1 LGHNT and CDR2 FRNRAP. CDR3 amino acids: CASGLTVDRAPDTQYF. The CDR3 DNA is TGTGCTAGTGGTTTGACTGTGGACAGGGCCCCAGATACGCAGTATTTT.

This clone was recorded once. The chain has TRBV6-5 and TRBJ2-7; 11 bases align to TRBD1. This CDR3 comprises 14 residues. CDR1 and CDR2 (germline): MNHEY, SVGAGI. The V gene end was trimmed by 6 bases and the J gene end by 3 bases; junction bases not matched to a gene: 4. CDR3: CASRTGTGGYEQYF. In DNA, the CDR3 is TGTGCCAGCAGGACCGGGACAGGGGGCTACGAGCAGTACTTC.

The rearrangement links TRBV5-1 to TRBJ1-1; D is uncertain. CDR3 length equals 14 residues. The germline V gene has CDR1 SGHRS and CDR2 YFSETQ. Between the trimmed V and J ends, which lost 4 bases and 5 bases, there was a span of 15 bases. The CDR3 sequence: CASSPFLVGTEAFF. CDR3 DNA: TGCGCCAGCAGCCCCTTTTTGGTGGGGACTGAAGCTTTCTTT.

V is TRBV9 and J is TRBJ2-1, with no clear D. CDR1 is SGDLS, CDR2 YYNGEE, per germline. The CDR3 has 12 residues. V shed 0 bases and J shed 7 bases, with 5 bases lying between them. For the CDR3, the DNA is TGTGCCAGCAGCGTAGAACAGAATGAGCAGTTCTTC. Its translation: CASSVEQNEQFF.

V gene TRBV5-1 combines with J gene TRBJ2-4; D is uncertain. CDR1 and CDR2 (germline): SGHRS, YFSETQ. This CDR3 is 13 amino acids long. Between the trimmed V and J ends, which lost 4 bases and 0 bases, there was a span of 5 bases. In DNA form, the CDR3 reads TGCGCCAGCAGCGGAGAAGCCAAAAACATTCAGTACTTC. Encoded protein: CASSGEAKNIQYF. The variable domain in full, completed from reference TRBV5-1 and TRBJ2-4, reads KAGVTQTPRYLIKTRGQQVTLSCSPISGHRSVSWYQQTPGQGLQFLFEYFSETQRNKGNFPGRFSGRQFSNSRSEMNVSTLELGDSALYLCASSGEAKNIQYFGAGTRLSVL.

This clone turned up a few times. V usage is TRBV27 and J usage is TRBJ1-6; D gene ambiguous. This CDR3 is built from 13 residues. Trimming pared 5 bases from V and 7 bases from J, leaving 9 bases between. Germline V CDR1 and CDR2: MNHEY, SMNVEV (reference sequence). CDR3 amino acids: CASSRGGNSPLHF. The CDR3, as DNA: TGTGCCAGCAGTAGAGGAGGGAATTCACCCCTCCACTTT.

Comment on this clone: The same CDR3 also results from other DNA sequences found in this sample. The CDR3 loop reads CASSPSTETQYF. As DNA, the CDR3 is TGTGCCAGCAGCCCCTCGACGGAGACCCAGTACTTC. This chain links TRBV7-9 with TRBJ2-5; D ambiguous. CDR3 size: 12 residues. Germline V CDR1 and CDR2: SEHNR, FQNEAQ (reference sequence). Trimming stripped 5 bases from V and 5 bases from J, with 9 bases between.

This clone was seen once. Written as DNA, the CDR3 is TGTGCCAGCAGCGTCCAATCGGTTCAAGAGACCCAGTACTTC. Residues: CASSVQSVQETQYF. The V and J genes are TRBV9 and TRBJ2-5; D unclear. V was trimmed by 2 bases and J by 2 bases, leaving 10 bases between them. The germline gives CDR1 SGDLS, CDR2 YYNGEE. The CDR3 is 14 residues long.

The rearrangement uses TRBV2 and TRBJ2-7; no reliable D call. Trimming took off 8 bases at V and 0 bases at J, with 17 bases between the two ends. From germline, CDR1 is SNHLY and CDR2 FYNNEI. The CDR3 runs 15 residues. The CDR3 is CASSVLGKSSYEQYF. In DNA, the CDR3 is TGTGCCAGCTCAGTCCTGGGGAAGAGCTCCTACGAGCAGTACTTC.

The rearrangement joins TRBV5-1 to TRBJ1-3, with TRBD1 matching 12 bases. The CDR3 sequence is 17 residues long. V shed 2 bases, J shed 0 bases, and the junction held 3 bases outside the gene matches. The germline CDR1 and CDR2 sequences are SGHRS and YFSETQ. This CDR3 reads CASSLGTGGGSGNTIYF. CDR3 sequence (DNA): TGCGCCAGCAGCTTAGGGACAGGGGGCGGCTCTGGAAACACCATATATTTT.

V and J are TRBV11-2 and TRBJ2-2, with a possible D match to TRBD2 (7 bases). The V end lost 5 bases, the J end lost 5 bases, and 18 bases lay between the germline ends. Germline loops: CDR1 SGHAT, CDR2 FQNNGV. This CDR3 is 16 amino acids long. The CDR3 bases are TGTGCCAGCAGCCCGGCTAGGGGGGGCCAAACCGGGGAGCTGTTTTTT. Translation: CASSPARGGQTGELFF.